The 32 T cell receptor beta chains below come from one sample, sequenced in a study of T cell responses to AZD1222 COVID-19 vaccine. TCRdb's table, derived via immunoSEQ multiplex PCR, lists solely in-frame clones and lacks some. The sample holds around 99,000 clones, 90% to 95% seen once. The sample consisted of peripheral blood, taken on day 0 of AZD1222 vaccination. The receptors derive from an adult in good health.

This clone is labeled medium-sized. The V gene is TRBV2, the J gene TRBJ2-1, with D hard to call. Between the trimmed V and J ends, which lost 6 bases and 7 bases, there was a span of 7 bases. This CDR3 has 11 amino acids. Per germline, CDR1 SNHLY and CDR2 FYNNEI. For the CDR3, the DNA is TGTGCCAGCAGGGAGAAGAATGAGCAGTTCTTC. The encoded protein is CASREKNEQFF.

The V call is TRBV5-8, the J call TRBJ1-1, with unresolved D. Germline V lookup: CDR1 SGHTS, CDR2 YDEGEE. The CDR3 extends over 12 amino acids. V was shortened by 2 bases and J by 4 bases, with 6 bases between the two germline ends. The CDR3 coding sequence is TGTGCCAGCAGCTTTCTAGGCACTGAAGCTTTCTTT. The encoded protein is CASSFLGTEAFF.

V and J are TRBV3-1 (or the pseudogene TRBV3-2) and TRBJ2-5, with D unresolved. CDR1 is LGHDT, CDR2 YNNKEL, per germline (reference sequence). V lost 6 bases and J lost 2, with 13 bases in between. This CDR3 region has 14 residues. The CDR3 loop reads CASSQSAGQETQYF. In nucleotides, the CDR3 is TGTGCCAGCAGTCAGAGTGCCGGGCAAGAGACCCAGTACTTC.

This clone has just one count. At one end, the junction sequence differs from germline, possibly due to a read error. V is TRBV24-1 and J is TRBJ2-2; 9 nucleotides align to TRBD1. Looked up from germline, CDR1 is KGHDR and CDR2 is SFDVKD. The CDR3 totals 17 residues. CDR3 DNA sequence: TGTGCCTCCAGTCAGGGCGGGGGACAGGGAGACACCGGGGAGCTGTTTTTT. This sequence encodes CASSQGGGQGDTGELFF.

The table lists this clone with a count of one. The chain combines TRBV4-2 with TRBJ2-5, with 9 nucleotides matching TRBD2. J was trimmed by 0 bases and V by 1 base; bases with no gene match: 3. Germline lookup yields CDR1 LGHNA and CDR2 YNFKEQ. This CDR3 contains 16 residues. CDR3 DNA: TGTGCCAGCAGCCAAGCGGTAGCGGGGGACCAAGAGACCCAGTACTTC. It is translated as CASSQAVAGDQETQYF.

The count of this clone is one. The chain has TRBV4-2 and TRBJ2-3; D may be TRBD2 (5 bases). Deletions cut 1 base from V and 0 bases from J, with 8 bases between. Germline V lookup: CDR1 LGHNA, CDR2 YNFKEQ. This CDR3 is built from 15 residues. CDR3 DNA sequence: TGTGCCAGCAGCCAAGCAGCGGTTAGCACAGATACGCAGTATTTT. Encoded protein: CASSQAAVSTDTQYF.

The V gene is TRBV3-1 (or the pseudogene TRBV3-2), the J gene TRBJ2-7, with 11 bases aligning to TRBD2. Per the germline V gene, CDR1 is LGHDT and CDR2 is YNNKEL (reference sequence). CDR3 length equals 16 residues. Trimming cost V 4 bases and J 6 bases; bases outside gene matches: 11. The CDR3 DNA follows: TGTGCCAGCAGCCCCAATGTAGCGGGAGGGCAGACCGAGCAGTACTTC. Residues: CASSPNVAGGQTEQYF.

This chain uses TRBV7-2 with TRBJ1-6; the D is unclear. The CDR3 sequence is 14 residues long. Deletions cut 3 bases from V and 6 bases from J, with 9 bases between. CDR1 SGHTA and CDR2 FQGNSA come from the germline V gene. The CDR3 region is CASSFRWGNSPLHF. In DNA, the CDR3 is TGTGCCAGCAGCTTCCGATGGGGTAATTCACCCCTCCACTTT.

V and J are TRBV10-2 and TRBJ2-7; D is possibly TRBD2 (6 bases). Germline V gives CDR1 WSHSY, CDR2 SAAADI. The CDR3 extends over 14 amino acids. V was cut by 11 bases and J by 6 bases, with 23 bases left in between. CDR3 nucleotides: TGCGCCGCGGATTTGGGACTGTCTTCGGGCGAGCAGTACTTC. Translating gives CAADLGLSSGEQYF.

A few counts support this clone. The V and J genes are TRBV2 and TRBJ1-2; 7 bases fit TRBD1. Trimming at V came to 5 bases and at J to 0 bases, leaving 3 bases not matched to a gene. From germline, CDR1 is SNHLY and CDR2 FYNNEI. This CDR3 is 14 amino acids long. The CDR3 DNA is TGTGCCAGCAGTCGGGACAGTTCTAACTATGGCTACACCTTC. Translation: CASSRDSSNYGYTF.

CDR3 bases: TGTGCCAGCTCACCAAGAGCAAGGACAGGGAAGACAGATACGCAGTATTTT. This codes for CASSPRARTGKTDTQYF. V usage is TRBV18 and J usage is TRBJ2-3; 8 nucleotides match TRBD1. The germline V gene has CDR1 KGHSH and CDR2 LQKENI. The CDR3 consists of 17 residues. V lost 2 bases to trimming and J lost 3 bases; unmatched junction nucleotides: 10.

This sequence joins TRBV7-2 and TRBJ2-1; TRBD1 or TRBD2 may be the D gene (5 bases each). The germline V gene encodes CDR1 SGHTA and CDR2 FQGNSA. Deletions cut 5 bases from V and 7 bases from J, with 12 bases between. The CDR3 is 13 residues long. The CDR3 is CASSPGTRNEQFF. The CDR3 nucleotides are TGTGCCAGCAGCCCCGGGACGCGTAATGAGCAGTTCTTC.

V usage is TRBV18 and J usage is TRBJ1-5; D not resolved. Germline V lookup: CDR1 KGHSH, CDR2 LQKENI. V dropped 3 bases and J dropped 5 bases, with 5 bases sitting between them. The CDR3 spans 12 residues. The CDR3 DNA reads TGTGCCAGCTCACCCCAGGATCAGCCCCAGCATTTT. Protein: CASSPQDQPQHF. The full variable domain, in which reference TRBV18 and TRBJ1-5 provide the parts outside the CDR3, is NAGVMQNPRHLVRRRGQEARLRCSPMKGHSHVYWYRQLPEEGLKFMVYLQKENIIDESGMPKERFSAEFPKEGPSILRIQQVVRGDSAAYFCASSPQDQPQHFGDGTRLSIL.

CDR3 amino acids: CASRANEKLFF. In nucleotides, the CDR3 is TGCGCCAGCAGAGCTAATGAAAAACTGTTTTTT. This rearrangement joins TRBV5-1 to TRBJ1-4; no definite D call. V was pared by 5 bases and J by 3 bases, with 2 bases between. CDR3 size: 11 residues. CDR1 is SGHRS, CDR2 YFSETQ, per germline.

This clone was seen only once. The chain links TRBV6-7 to TRBJ2-2; D may be TRBD1 (6 bases). TRBV6-7 is an open reading frame whose function is uncertain. Trimming took 7 bases from V and 3 from J, leaving 15 bases between them. This CDR3 is built from 15 residues. The CDR3: CASTGQRSDTGELFF. The CDR3 region has the DNA TGTGCCAGCACGGGACAACGTTCCGACACCGGGGAGCTGTTTTTT.

CDR3 nucleotide sequence: TGTGCCAGCAGCCCAGGGCTGGGGTTTAGCGGGAGGGCGCCAGATACGCAGTATTTT. Encoded protein: CASSPGLGFSGRAPDTQYF. The chain joins TRBV4-2 to TRBJ2-3; the match to TRBD2 covers 11 bases. Germline trimming cut 4 bases from V and 4 bases from J; bases unmatched to any gene: 16. Looked up from germline, CDR1 is LGHNA and CDR2 is YNFKEQ. The CDR3 consists of 19 residues.

The chain combines TRBV27 with TRBJ1-5; D may be TRBD1 (5 bases). This CDR3 spans 13 amino acids. Per germline, CDR1 MNHEY and CDR2 SMNVEV (reference sequence). Trimming cost V 6 bases and J 6 bases, with 12 bases left between them. CDR3 nucleotides: TGTGCCAGCAGCCCCCCGGGGGGTCAGCCCCAGCATTTT. Translating gives CASSPPGGQPQHF.

The chain links TRBV6-5 to TRBJ1-1; TRBD1 matches at 8 bases. The CDR3 spans 14 residues. Germline values: CDR1 MNHEY, CDR2 SVGAGI. V gave up 6 bases and J gave up 5 bases; unmatched junction bases: 8. This CDR3 is CASRRTGLGTEAFF. In nucleotides, the CDR3 is TGTGCCAGCAGGAGGACAGGGCTGGGGACTGAAGCTTTCTTT.

The chain couples TRBV20-1 to TRBJ2-5; the D is unclear. With 7 bases removed from V and 5 bases from J, the gap between germline ends came to 11 bases. The CDR3 extends over 11 amino acids. CDR1 DFQATT and CDR2 SNEGSKA come from the germline V gene (reference sequence). CDR3 in DNA: TGCAGTGTTCGGAACGAGGAGACCCAGTACTTC. Amino acid sequence: CSVRNEETQYF.

This chain uses TRBV2 with TRBJ1-2; a possible D gene is TRBD1 (6 bases). CDR1 and CDR2 from the germline V gene are SNHLY and FYNNEI. V was clipped by 2 bases and J by 7 bases, with 14 bases between them. The CDR3 runs to 14 residues. CDR3 in DNA: TGTGCCAGCAGTGAACTGAACAGGGAGGGTGGCTACACCTTC. Translated, it gives CASSELNREGGYTF.

In nucleotides, the CDR3 is TGTGCCAGCAGACTCAATACAGAAAAACTGTTTTTT. This sequence encodes CASRLNTEKLFF. This chain uses TRBV21-1 with TRBJ1-4. TRBV21-1 counts as a pseudogene. The CDR3 totals 12 residues.

V gene TRBV19 combines with J gene TRBJ1-1, with 12 bases identical to TRBD1. V lost 3 bases and J lost 12; bases outside the gene matches: 5. This CDR3 region has 13 residues. CDR1 is LNHDA, CDR2 SQIVND, per germline (reference sequence). CDR3 bases: TGTGCCAGTAGTATGGGACAGGGGGCCGAAACTTTCTTT. Amino acids: CASSMGQGAETFF.

This clone was detected only once. The chain joins TRBV4-3 to TRBJ1-3; D uncertain. The germline V gene encodes CDR1 LGHNA and CDR2 YSLEER. This CDR3 spans 15 amino acids. V was trimmed by 1 base and J by 0 bases, leaving 7 bases between them. CDR3 DNA sequence: TGCGCCAGCAGCCAAGCTCAGAACTCTGGAAACACCATATATTTT. Its translation is CASSQAQNSGNTIYF.

V gene TRBV7-9 combines with J gene TRBJ2-1; TRBD2 agrees at 8 bases. The CDR3 has 15 residues. Germline trimming cut 2 bases from V and 7 bases from J; bases unmatched to any gene: 7. Germline lookup yields CDR1 SEHNR and CDR2 FQNEAQ (reference sequence). The CDR3 here is CASSLRREAGNEQFF. Written as DNA, the CDR3 is TGTGCCAGCAGCTTACGGCGGGAGGCCGGGAATGAGCAGTTCTTC.

J is TRBJ1-1 and V is TRBV7-9; D remains ambiguous. V was trimmed by 5 bases and J by 9 bases, leaving 16 bases between them. The germline gives CDR1 SEHNR, CDR2 FQNEAQ (reference sequence). There are 13 residues in the CDR3. The CDR3 DNA follows: TGTGCCAGCAGCCTAGACGAAGAACTACAAGCTTTCTTT. Amino acids: CASSLDEELQAFF.

The chain couples TRBV30 to TRBJ1-1; 11 positions match TRBD1. This CDR3 has 15 amino acids. Per the germline V gene, CDR1 is GTSNPN and CDR2 is SVGIG (reference sequence). J gave up 5 bases and V 8 bases, and 13 bases lay outside the gene matches. The CDR3 DNA reads TGTGCCATACAAACATCCGGGACAGGGGGTACTGAAGCTTTCTTT. As protein: CAIQTSGTGGTEAFF.

The chain has TRBV4-1 and TRBJ1-4; 9 nucleotides line up with TRBD1. This CDR3 region has 18 residues. CDR1 and CDR2 (germline): MGHRA, YSYEKL. Trimming cost V 4 bases and J 1 base; bases outside gene matches: 10. This CDR3 reads CASSRPGTGLRTNEKLFF. The DNA for the CDR3 is TGCGCCAGCAGCCGTCCCGGGACAGGGTTAAGAACTAATGAAAAACTGTTTTTT.

This clone has more than one count but fewer than ten. V and J are TRBV29-1 and TRBJ1-2, with D possibly TRBD1 on 5 matching bases. CDR3 length equals 13 residues. Germline CDR1 reads SQVTM; CDR2 reads ANQGSEA. Trimming pared 6 bases from V and 0 bases from J, leaving 11 bases between. The CDR3 spells CSVGDVANYGYTF. Here the CDR3 DNA reads TGCAGCGTCGGGGACGTAGCTAACTATGGCTACACCTTC. Full variable domain (missing parts from reference TRBV29-1 and TRBJ1-2): SAVISQKPSRDICQRGTSLTIQCQVDSQVTMMFWYRQQPGQSLTLIATANQGSEATYESGFVIDKFPISRPNLTFSTLTVSNMSPEDSSIYLCSVGDVANYGYTFGSGTRLTVV.

The chain has TRBV5-4 and TRBJ1-2; unclear D gene. The CDR3 runs 14 residues. The germline V gene encodes CDR1 SGHNT and CDR2 YYREEE (reference sequence). V was shortened by 4 bases and J by 1 base, with 11 bases between the two germline ends. CDR3 coding DNA: TGTGCCAGCAGCCTAACCGGGAGTAACTATGGCTACACCTTC. This encodes CASSLTGSNYGYTF.

This clone has just one count. J is TRBJ2-7 and V is TRBV10-2; 8 nucleotides align to TRBD1. V lost 2 bases, J lost 4 bases, and 10 bases stayed unmatched. The length of the CDR3 is 16 residues. Per the germline V gene, CDR1 is WSHSY and CDR2 is SAAADI. CDR3 DNA sequence: TGCGCCAGCAGTGAGCCTGCTCAGGGGGCCGTTTACGAGCAGTACTTC. Amino acids: CASSEPAQGAVYEQYF.

The rearrangement uses TRBV6-5 and TRBJ1-2, with 9 bases lining up with TRBD1. J was trimmed by 7 bases and V by 6 bases; bases with no gene match: 6. CDR3 length equals 13 residues. The germline V gene encodes CDR1 MNHEY and CDR2 SVGAGI. The CDR3 reads CASRGQGWGGYTF. CDR3 DNA: TGTGCCAGCAGAGGACAGGGGTGGGGTGGCTACACCTTC.

This clone was seen only a few times. The chain is built from TRBV18 and TRBJ1-4; the D gene is possibly TRBD1 (6 bases). The CDR3 extends over 18 amino acids. The germline V gene has CDR1 KGHSH and CDR2 LQKENI. The V end was cut by 4 bases, the J end by 0 bases, with 18 bases between. The CDR3 here is CASSLWTDGRPTNEKLFF. DNA for the CDR3: TGTGCCAGCTCACTCTGGACAGACGGACGTCCAACTAATGAAAAACTGTTTTTT.